This T cell receptor (beta chain) came from a study of blood T cell repertoires in COVID-19. Turning to the study itself: Nucleic acid was either cDNA or gDNA, and it came from T cells, B-cell-depleted T cells, or PBMCs.

The assay was immunoSEQ multiplex PCR, and TCRdb's table has in-frame clones only and misses some. The sample lists 200,000 to 300,000 clones, 70% to 85% occurring once. The CDR3 is 15 residues long. Germline loops: CDR1 MNHNY, CDR2 SVGAGI (reference sequence). Trimming removed 2 bases at V and 0 bases at J, with 11 bases between. Material for sequencing was peripheral blood. The TCR originated in a man older than 75 with acute or convalescent COVID-19. The chain couples TRBV6-6 to TRBJ2-7, with D perhaps TRBD1 (6 bases). The CDR3 DNA is TGTGCCAGCAGTTACGGGCAGGGGCACTCCTACGAGCAGTACTTC. Protein sequence: CASSYGQGHSYEQYF.